This T cell receptor (beta chain) stems from a study of cytomegalovirus exposure and HLA in healthy donors. The V end lost 2 bases, the J end lost 4 bases, and 14 bases lay between the germline ends. The CDR3 sequence is 15 residues long. Looked up from germline, CDR1 is SGHAT and CDR2 is FQNNGV. Study-wide results and limits: TCR sequences were mostly rare, though some public TCRs occurred in many donors. The study designated about 160 TCR beta chains cytomegalovirus-associated.

Note on this clone: Its antigen is unidentified.

Measured with immunoSEQ multiplex PCR; TCRdb has only the in-frame clones, and not every one. The table records 90,000 to 150,000 clones, about 88% of them present only once. The rearrangement links TRBV11-2 to TRBJ1-1, with a tentative D call TRBD1 (6 bases). The source of this sequence is a man aged 18-30 years in good health and CMV-seropositive. The sequencing input was PBMCs. CDR3 DNA sequence: TGTGCCAGCAGCTTAACAGGAGAAGGGGGCACTGAAGCTTTCTTT. Protein sequence: CASSLTGEGGTEAFF.